This is a list of T cell receptor beta chains from one sample in a study of vaccination and CD4 T cells after COVID-19. These TCRs' antigens remain unknown. TCRdb independently ran MiXCR on the PCR reads; one entry per CDR3 protein. The sample lists about 6,900 distinct CDR3 sequences, about 35% seen once, with about a third in the top ten. Sequenced material: CD4+ T cells from blood, cultured in vitro. These receptors originate from a human donor in good health. Both conserved end residues are trimmed from each CDR3.

CDR3aa	j_gene	v_gene
ACRHDSNQPQH	TRBJ1-5	TRBV30
ASSFDRQEAF	TRBJ1-1	TRBV5-1
ASCRGVNYGYT	TRBJ1-2	TRBV19
ASAIQGGPTDTQY	TRBJ2-3	TRBV7-3
ASSRTSGRVIYEQY	.	TRBV7-6
ASSYSTGHPSGTQY	TRBJ2-3	TRBV6-2/TRBV6-3
ASSTRSGSVQPQH	TRBJ1-5	TRBV7-2
ASSLDGRAMGELF	TRBJ2-2	TRBV7-2
ASSLRTSGRVYTGELF	TRBJ2-2	TRBV7-3
ASSLAGADTQY	TRBJ2-3	TRBV7-2